The 21 T cell receptor beta chains listed next were all sequenced from one sample in a study of T cell repertoires in cytomegalovirus infection. TCRdb analysed the reads with MiXCR anew, one entry per CDR3 protein. The sample has nearly 450,000 distinct CDR3 sequences, approximately 30% seen once. Sequenced material: PBMCs. The receptors come from a human donor in good health (CMV status not recorded). Some clones in this sample may be carry-over from other donors' samples.

In DNA, the CDR3 is TGTGCCAGCTCCACATGGACAGGGAAATACGAGCAGTACTTC. Amino acid sequence: CASSTWTGKYEQYF. This sequence joins TRBV28 and TRBJ2-7, with 8 bases identical to TRBD1. The CDR3 loop spans 14 amino acids. Germline assignment: CDR1 MDHEN and CDR2 SYDVKM. With V trimmed by 8 bases and J by 4 bases, 10 bases remained unmatched.

The chain employs TRBV7-2 and TRBJ2-7, with D possibly being TRBD1 (5 bases). Germline CDR1 SGHTA, CDR2 FQGNSA. V was trimmed by 5 bases and J by 7 bases, leaving 18 bases between them. The CDR3 is 14 amino acids. CDR3 residues: CASSPISGSGEQYF. The CDR3 DNA sequence: TGTGCCAGCAGCCCGATTTCAGGGTCTGGGGAGCAGTACTTC.

Regarding this clonotype: This sequence may be a read error, since a much larger clone differs from it by one base. The conserved closing phenylalanine or tryptophan is absent in this CDR3, likely reflecting a read error. The chain combines TRBV7-2 with TRBJ2-1; 11 bases align to TRBD2. The CDR3 contains 15 residues. V was clipped by 1 base and J by 7 bases; unmatched bases: 3. Germline lookup yields CDR1 SGHTA and CDR2 FQGNSA. CDR3 DNA sequence: TGTGCCAGCAGCTTAGAGGTAGCGGGGGGGAATGAGCAGTTCTTA. The encoded protein is CASSLEVAGGNEQFL.

In its sample, this clonotype was seen many times. The chain carries TRBV7-2 and TRBJ1-6; possible D gene TRBD1, 6 bases. The ends were cut back, 5 bases at V and 5 bases at J, with 16 bases in the middle. Germline-derived CDR1 and CDR2 are SGHTA and FQGNSA. This CDR3 spans 16 amino acids. The CDR3: CASSPGQGRHNSPLHF. The CDR3 coding sequence is TGTGCCAGCAGCCCGGGCCAGGGGAGACATAATTCACCCCTCCACTTT.

Of note for this clonotype: This may come from a read error, since a much larger clone is one base off. The rearrangement links TRBV14 to TRBJ2-1; D may be TRBD2 (6 bases). The V gene's germline CDR1 is SGHDN and CDR2 FVKESK. The length of the CDR3 is 15 residues. CDR3 in amino acids: CASSQEAGIYNEQLF. Here the CDR3 DNA reads TGTGCCAGCAGCCAAGAGGCGGGGATTTACAATGAGCAGTTATTC.

The V call is TRBV7-9, the J call TRBJ2-3; no reliable D call. The CDR3 is 13 amino acids. V was shortened by 7 bases and J by 0 bases, with 8 bases between the two germline ends. The V gene's germline CDR1 is SEHNR and CDR2 FQNEAQ (reference sequence). CDR3 sequence (DNA): TGTGCCAGCACCCCCTCTAGCACAGATACGCAGTATTTT. It is translated as CASTPSSTDTQYF.

V is TRBV27 and J is TRBJ2-2; 9 bases line up with TRBD1. The germline V gene has CDR1 MNHEY and CDR2 SMNVEV (reference sequence). Germline trimming cut 6 bases from V and 7 bases from J; bases unmatched to any gene: 9. The CDR3 is made up of 15 amino acids. CDR3 coding DNA: TGTGCCAGCAGGCCCGGGACAGGGTTGTACGGGGAGCTGTTTTTT. Its protein product is CASRPGTGLYGELFF.

At least ten counts were recorded for this clonotype. The rearrangement links TRBV7-3 to TRBJ1-1; no firm D call. V lost 5 bases and J lost 1, with 8 bases in between. CDR3 length equals 13 residues. The germline gives CDR1 SGHTA, CDR2 FQGTGA. The CDR3 sequence: CASSPDPNTEAFF. The CDR3 coding sequence is TGTGCCAGCAGCCCTGACCCGAACACTGAAGCTTTCTTT.

Regarding this clonotype: At one end the junction does not follow the germline gene, possibly because of a read error. The DNA for the CDR3 is TGTGCCAGCAGCTTAGCGCGGGCAGAGATCTCCTACAATGAGCCGTTCTTC. This encodes CASSLARAEISYNEPFF. This chain uses TRBV7-6 with TRBJ2-1; TRBD2 might be the D (5 bases). Germline V gene lookup returns CDR1 SGHVS and CDR2 FNYEAQ. This CDR3 is built from 17 residues.

The chain combines TRBV20-1 with TRBJ2-5; the match to TRBD2 covers 7 bases. This CDR3 contains 14 residues. Germline values: CDR1 DFQATT, CDR2 SNEGSKA (reference sequence). After removal of 5 bases from V and 2 bases from J, the junction contained 8 bases not matched to a gene. CDR3 nucleotides: TGCAGTGCTCCCTCTAGCGGTGTACAAGAGACCCAGTACTTC. This codes for CSAPSSGVQETQYF.

The chain recombines TRBV9 with TRBJ1-1, with TRBD1 as a possible D gene (5 bases). The V gene's germline CDR1 is SGDLS and CDR2 YYNGEE. The CDR3 consists of 14 residues. With 3 bases removed from V and 4 bases from J, the gap between germline ends came to 13 bases. CDR3 DNA sequence: TGTGCCAGCAGCGGGGGGGGGGACGGCACTGAAGCTTTCTTT. Protein: CASSGGGDGTEAFF. The variable domain in full, completed from reference TRBV9 and TRBJ1-1, reads DSGVTQTPKHLITATGQRVTLRCSPRSGDLSVYWYQQSLDQGLQFLIQYYNGEERAKGNILERFSAQQFPDLHSELNLSSLELGDSALYFCASSGGGDGTEAFFGQGTRLTVV.

Note on this clonotype: A clone one base away is much larger, so this may be a read error. The rearrangement joins TRBV7-2 to TRBJ2-3; tentatively, D is TRBD1 (6 bases). The CDR3 has 18 amino acids. The germline V gene encodes CDR1 SGHTA and CDR2 FQGNSA. The CDR3 DNA sequence: TGTGCCGGCAGCTCCGGGACACAAATACTACTAAACACAGATACGCAGTATTTT. Translated, it gives CAGSSGTQILLNTDTQYF.

The rearrangement links TRBV5-4 to TRBJ2-2, with D perhaps matching TRBD2 (5 bases). The germline V gene has CDR1 SGHNT and CDR2 YYREEE (reference sequence). The V and J ends lost 10 bases and 5 bases respectively, with 9 bases between them. The CDR3 is 11 residues long. This chain's CDR3 is CAGGRTGELFF. The CDR3 nucleotides read TGTGCCGGAGGACGGACCGGGGAGCTGTTTTTT.

In this sample, this clonotype turned up many times. V and J are TRBV7-8 and TRBJ1-2; TRBD1 might be the D (5 bases). Germline assignment: CDR1 SGHVS and CDR2 FQNEAQ. The V end lost 1 base, the J end lost 8 bases, and 14 bases lay between the germline ends. This CDR3 spans 14 amino acids. The CDR3 bases are TGTGCCAGCAGCTTAGGGAAAGGGGATGGGGGCTACACCTTC. As protein: CASSLGKGDGGYTF.

This clonotype has a handful of counts. This chain links TRBV6-6 with TRBJ1-2, with 7 bases identical to TRBD1. There are 14 residues in the CDR3. The trim removed 2 bases at V and 4 bases at J, leaving 4 bases unmatched. From germline, CDR1 is MNHNY and CDR2 SVGAGI (reference sequence). CDR3 nucleotides: TGTGCCAGCAGTTACAGGGGGCTTTCCTATGGCTACACCTTC. As protein: CASSYRGLSYGYTF.

On this clonotype itself: The final CDR3 position lacks the conserved phenylalanine or tryptophan, pointing to a likely read error. V usage is TRBV7-2 and J usage is TRBJ1-4; no clear D. Germline-derived CDR1 and CDR2 are SGHTA and FQGNSA. V lost 5 bases and J 6 bases, leaving 10 bases between the germline ends. The CDR3 sequence is 13 residues long. In DNA form, the CDR3 reads TGTGCCAGCAGCACTAGGATCCATGAAAAACTGTTTTGT. Residues: CASSTRIHEKLFC.

This rearrangement joins TRBV9 to TRBJ2-5, with 10 bases identical to TRBD2. The CDR3 is 15 amino acids. Germline CDR1 reads SGDLS; CDR2 reads YYNGEE. V gave up 3 bases and J gave up 3 bases; unmatched junction bases: 5. The CDR3 nucleotides are TGTGCCAGCAGCGACATTAGCGGGGGGAAAGAGACCCAGTACTTC. Translating it yields CASSDISGGKETQYF.

This clonotype was detected a few times. The V and J genes are TRBV4-1 and TRBJ2-1; D perhaps matches TRBD1 (6 bases). Trimming took off 1 base at V and 2 bases at J, with 12 bases between the two ends. Germline-derived CDR1 and CDR2 are MGHRA and YSYEKL. The CDR3 runs to 16 residues. CDR3 in amino acids: CASSQVSQGPYNEQFF. Here the CDR3 DNA reads TGCGCCAGCAGCCAAGTTAGTCAGGGGCCCTACAATGAGCAGTTCTTC.

A few counts support this clonotype. The chain couples TRBV7-6 to TRBJ2-5; D uncertain. The V end lost 5 bases, the J end lost 1 base, and 8 bases lay between the germline ends. Germline V gene lookup returns CDR1 SGHVS and CDR2 FNYEAQ. The CDR3 is 13 amino acids. The CDR3 loop is CASSPEPQETQYF. DNA for the CDR3: TGTGCCAGCAGCCCGGAGCCCCAAGAGACCCAGTACTTC.

There are a few counts of this clonotype. The chain uses TRBV7-2 and TRBJ2-7, with D possibly matching TRBD2 (6 bases). Germline assignment: CDR1 SGHTA and CDR2 FQGNSA. V lost 1 base, J lost 3 bases, and 10 bases lay in between. The CDR3 totals 14 residues. Written as DNA, the CDR3 is TGTGCCAGCAGCTTAGGGCGGGGTTACTACGAGCAGTACTTC. This encodes CASSLGRGYYEQYF.

The chain is built from TRBV4-2 and TRBJ1-5; D is unresolved. V lost 0 bases and J 9 bases, leaving 15 bases between the germline ends. Germline values: CDR1 LGHNA, CDR2 YNFKEQ. CDR3 length: 15 residues. The CDR3 DNA follows: TGTGCCAGCAGCCAAGAAAAGGTTGGGGATTGGCCCCAGCATTTT. Translation gives CASSQEKVGDWPQHF.